One and the same sample provided the 9 T cell receptor beta chains below, sequenced in a study of early T cells in non-severe SARS-CoV-2 infection. Using its own MiXCR run on the 5' RACE reads, TCRdb lists one record per CDR3 protein. The sample lists about 62,000 distinct CDR3 sequences; roughly 8.8% were seen once. The sequenced material came from whole blood. These receptors originate from an adult who was a healthcare worker with PCR-confirmed SARS-CoV-2 infection or an uninfected control (not recorded which).

This clonotype was recorded at least ten times. The chain joins TRBV18 to TRBJ2-1, with a weak D call TRBD2 (5 bases). Germline CDR1 and CDR2: KGHSH and LQKENI. The CDR3 runs 15 residues. Trimming shortened V by 0 bases and J by 6 bases, and 12 bases separated the two germline ends. CDR3: CASSPPKITSNEQFF. The CDR3 nucleotides read TGTGCCAGCTCACCACCTAAAATAACTAGCAATGAGCAGTTCTTC.

J is TRBJ2-3 and V is TRBV27; 9 nucleotides agree with TRBD1. The ends lost 5 bases at V and 4 bases at J; junction bases unmatched: 10. From germline, CDR1 is MNHEY and CDR2 SMNVEV (reference sequence). The CDR3 length is 16 residues. CDR3 coding DNA: TGTGCCAGCAGTACTACACCGGACAGGGGCCCAGATACGCAGTATTTT. Translation gives CASSTTPDRGPDTQYF.

In this sample, this clonotype turned up a few times. J is TRBJ2-3 and V is TRBV4-1, with TRBD2 as a possible D gene (6 bases). V lost 0 bases, J lost 5 bases, and 21 bases lay in between. The CDR3 runs to 18 residues. Germline V gene lookup returns CDR1 MGHRA and CDR2 YSYEKL. For the CDR3, the DNA is TGCGCCAGCAGCCAAGAGAAGGTCCTTCCGGCGGGGCGAGATACGCAGTATTTT. As protein: CASSQEKVLPAGRDTQYF.

The CDR3: CSATDGLGTEAFF. In nucleotides, the CDR3 is TGCAGCGCCACGGACGGGCTCGGCACTGAAGCTTTCTTT. The chain recombines TRBV29-1 with TRBJ1-1, with D hard to call. V was pared by 7 bases and J by 4 bases, with 16 bases between. There are 13 residues in the CDR3. CDR1 and CDR2 (germline): SQVTM, ANQGSEA.

This clonotype was found once. The genes are TRBV2 and TRBJ1-5; 9 bases are shared with TRBD1. V lost 4 bases and J lost 8; bases outside the gene matches: 9. This CDR3 is 15 amino acids long. Germline CDR1 and CDR2: SNHLY and FYNNEI. CDR3 bases: TGTGCCAGCAGTGCCACAGGGGGCGCAGGAAAGCCCCAGCATTTT. Its translation is CASSATGGAGKPQHF.

This clonotype appeared many times. The chain recombines TRBV12-3 or TRBV12-4 with TRBJ1-1; no reliable D call. This CDR3 has 11 amino acids. The CDR3 nucleotides are TGTGCTGCGGGAGAGAACACTGAAGCTTTCTTT. Protein sequence: CAAGENTEAFF.

The table lists this clonotype with many counts. V usage is TRBV12-3 or TRBV12-4 and J usage is TRBJ1-2; D might be TRBD1 (5 bases). The CDR3 extends over 15 amino acids. Trimming stripped 1 base from V and 4 bases from J, with 13 bases between. The CDR3 reads CASSLDRGRAYGYTF. The CDR3 DNA is TGTGCCAGCAGTTTAGATAGGGGACGGGCCTATGGCTACACCTTC.

This clonotype was seen a few times. This chain connects TRBV6-1 to TRBJ2-7, with 7 positions matching TRBD2. Germline assignment: CDR1 MNHNS and CDR2 SASEGT. The length of the CDR3 is 14 residues. Losses at the gene ends were 0 bases for V and 5 bases for J; bases not matched to a gene: 4. CDR3 region: CASSEAGGRDEQYV. CDR3 nucleotide sequence: TGTGCCAGCAGTGAAGCAGGAGGGAGGGACGAGCAGTACGTC.

The V gene is TRBV10-3, the J gene TRBJ2-5, with TRBD2 matching 10 bases. With 11 bases clipped from V and 5 bases from J, the junction kept 14 bases outside the gene matches. Germline assignment: CDR1 ENHRY and CDR2 SYGVKD. The CDR3 length is 15 residues. Here the CDR3 reads CALSRSGGAGETQYF. The CDR3 DNA follows: TGTGCCCTCTCCCGCAGCGGGGGGGCTGGTGAGACCCAGTACTTC.